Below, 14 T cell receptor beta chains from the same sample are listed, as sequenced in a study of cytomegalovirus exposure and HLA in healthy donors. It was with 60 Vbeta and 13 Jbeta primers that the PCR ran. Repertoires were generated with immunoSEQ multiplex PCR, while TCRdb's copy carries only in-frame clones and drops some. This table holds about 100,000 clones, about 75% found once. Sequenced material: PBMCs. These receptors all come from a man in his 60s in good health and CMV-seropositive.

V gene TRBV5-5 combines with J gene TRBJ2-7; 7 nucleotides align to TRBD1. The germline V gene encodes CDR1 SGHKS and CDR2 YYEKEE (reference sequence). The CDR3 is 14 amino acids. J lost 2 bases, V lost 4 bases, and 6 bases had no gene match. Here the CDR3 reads CASSRTGRTYEQYF. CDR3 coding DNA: TGTGCCAGCAGCCGGACAGGAAGGACCTACGAGCAGTACTTC. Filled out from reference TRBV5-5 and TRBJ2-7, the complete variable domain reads DAGVTQSPTHLIKTRGQQVTLRCSPISGHKSVSWYQQVLGQGPQFIFQYYEKEERGRGNFPDRFSARQFPNYSSELNVNALLLGDSALYLCASSRTGRTYEQYFGPGTRLTVT.

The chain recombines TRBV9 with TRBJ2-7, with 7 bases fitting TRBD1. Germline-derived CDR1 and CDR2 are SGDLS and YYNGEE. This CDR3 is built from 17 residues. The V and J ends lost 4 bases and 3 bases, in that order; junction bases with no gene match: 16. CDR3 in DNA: TGTGCCAGCAGCCCCGTTGACAGGGCATTCCCCAACTACGAGCAGTACTTC. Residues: CASSPVDRAFPNYEQYF.

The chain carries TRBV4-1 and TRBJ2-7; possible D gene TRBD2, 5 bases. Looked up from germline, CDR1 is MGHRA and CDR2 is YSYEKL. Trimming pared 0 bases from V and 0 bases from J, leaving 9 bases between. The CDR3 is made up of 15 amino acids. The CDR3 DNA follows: TGCGCCAGCAGCCAAGATCAGCGGTCCTCCTACGAGCAGTACTTC. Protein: CASSQDQRSSYEQYF.

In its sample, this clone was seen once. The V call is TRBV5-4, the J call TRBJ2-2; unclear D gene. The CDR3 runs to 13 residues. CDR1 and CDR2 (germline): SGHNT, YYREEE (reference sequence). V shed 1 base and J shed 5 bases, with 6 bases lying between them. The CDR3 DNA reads TGTGCCAGCAGCTTGTATTCTACCGGGGAGCTGTTTTTT. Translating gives CASSLYSTGELFF. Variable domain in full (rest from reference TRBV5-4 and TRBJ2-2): ETGVTQSPTHLIKTRGQQVTLRCSSQSGHNTVSWYQQALGQGPQFIFQYYREEENGRGNFPPRFSGLQFPNYSSELNVNALELDDSALYLCASSLYSTGELFFGEGSRLTVL.

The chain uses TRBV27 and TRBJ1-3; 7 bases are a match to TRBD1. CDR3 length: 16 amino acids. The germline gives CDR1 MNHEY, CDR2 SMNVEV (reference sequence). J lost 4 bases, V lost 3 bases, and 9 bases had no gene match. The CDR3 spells CASSFSTPGQGNTIYF. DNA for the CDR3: TGTGCCAGCAGTTTCTCCACGCCGGGACAGGGAAACACCATATATTTT.

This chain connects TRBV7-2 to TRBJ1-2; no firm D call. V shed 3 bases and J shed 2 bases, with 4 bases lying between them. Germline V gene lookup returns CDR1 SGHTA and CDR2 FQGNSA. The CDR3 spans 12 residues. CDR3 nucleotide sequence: TGTGCCAGCAGCTTTAGAAACTATGGCTACACCTTC. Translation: CASSFRNYGYTF.

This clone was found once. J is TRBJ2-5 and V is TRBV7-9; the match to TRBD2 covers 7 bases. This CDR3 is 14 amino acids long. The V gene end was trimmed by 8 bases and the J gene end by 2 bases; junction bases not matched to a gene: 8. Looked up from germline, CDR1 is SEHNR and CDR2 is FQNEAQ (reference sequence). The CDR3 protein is CASSRGGGQETQYF. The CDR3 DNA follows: TGTGCCAGCTCCCGGGGCGGGGGACAAGAGACCCAGTACTTC.

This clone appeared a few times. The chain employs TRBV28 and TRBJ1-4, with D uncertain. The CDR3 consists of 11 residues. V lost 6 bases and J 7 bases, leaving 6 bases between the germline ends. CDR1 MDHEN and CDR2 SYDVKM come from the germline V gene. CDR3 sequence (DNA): TGTGCCAGCAGCCCCAGTGAAAAACTGTTTTTT. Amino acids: CASSPSEKLFF.

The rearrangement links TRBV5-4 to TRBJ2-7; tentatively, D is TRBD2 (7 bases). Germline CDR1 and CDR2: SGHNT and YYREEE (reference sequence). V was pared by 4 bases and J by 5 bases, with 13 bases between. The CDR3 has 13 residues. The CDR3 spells CASSITGGHEQYF. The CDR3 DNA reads TGTGCCAGCAGCATCACGGGGGGCCACGAGCAGTACTTC.

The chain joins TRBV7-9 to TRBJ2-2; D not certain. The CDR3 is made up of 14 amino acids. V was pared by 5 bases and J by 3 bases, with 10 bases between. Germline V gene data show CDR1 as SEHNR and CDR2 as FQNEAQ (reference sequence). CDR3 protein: CASSLELDTGELFF. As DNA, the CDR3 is TGTGCCAGCAGCCTAGAGTTAGACACCGGGGAGCTGTTTTTT.

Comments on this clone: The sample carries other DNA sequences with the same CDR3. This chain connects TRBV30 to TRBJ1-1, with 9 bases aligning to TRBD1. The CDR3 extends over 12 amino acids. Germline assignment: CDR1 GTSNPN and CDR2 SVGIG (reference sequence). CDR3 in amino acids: CAWDRVNTEAFF. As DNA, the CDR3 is TGTGCTTGGGACAGGGTGAACACTGAAGCTTTCTTT.

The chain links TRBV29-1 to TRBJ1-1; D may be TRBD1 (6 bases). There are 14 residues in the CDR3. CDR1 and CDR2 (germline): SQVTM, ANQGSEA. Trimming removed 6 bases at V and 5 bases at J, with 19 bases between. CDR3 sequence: CSVLGPLQGTEAFF. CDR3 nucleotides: TGCAGCGTCCTCGGGCCACTCCAGGGGACTGAAGCTTTCTTT.

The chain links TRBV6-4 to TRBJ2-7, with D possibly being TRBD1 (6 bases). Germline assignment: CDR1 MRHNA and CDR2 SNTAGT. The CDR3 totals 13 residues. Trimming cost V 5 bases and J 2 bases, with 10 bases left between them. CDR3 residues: CASSPEGAYEQYF. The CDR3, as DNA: TGTGCCAGCAGTCCCGAGGGGGCCTACGAGCAGTACTTC.

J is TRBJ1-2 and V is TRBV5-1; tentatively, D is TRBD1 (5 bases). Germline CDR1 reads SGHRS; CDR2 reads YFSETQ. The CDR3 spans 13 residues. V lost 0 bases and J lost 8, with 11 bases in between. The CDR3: CASSLGQGRGYTF. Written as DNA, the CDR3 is TGCGCCAGCAGCTTGGGGCAGGGCCGGGGCTACACCTTC.